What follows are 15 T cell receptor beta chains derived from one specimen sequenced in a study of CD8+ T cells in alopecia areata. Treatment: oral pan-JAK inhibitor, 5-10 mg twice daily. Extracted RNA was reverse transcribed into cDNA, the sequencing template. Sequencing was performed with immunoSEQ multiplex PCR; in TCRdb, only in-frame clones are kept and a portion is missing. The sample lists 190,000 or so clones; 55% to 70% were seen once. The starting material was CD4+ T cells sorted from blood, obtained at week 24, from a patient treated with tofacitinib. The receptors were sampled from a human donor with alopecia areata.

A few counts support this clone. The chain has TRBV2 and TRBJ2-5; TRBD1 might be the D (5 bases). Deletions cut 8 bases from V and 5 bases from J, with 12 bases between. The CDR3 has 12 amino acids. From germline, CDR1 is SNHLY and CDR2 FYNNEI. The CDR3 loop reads CASGAHPETQYF. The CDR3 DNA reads TGTGCCAGCGGGGCCCACCCCGAGACCCAGTACTTC.

The CDR3 DNA reads as TGTGCCAGCAGCATAAATGGGGTCCAAGAGACCCAGTACTTC. It is translated as CASSINGVQETQYF. This rearrangement joins TRBV28 to TRBJ2-5; D is uncertain. The CDR3 consists of 14 residues. Germline loops: CDR1 MDHEN, CDR2 SYDVKM. Trimming removed 6 bases at V and 1 base at J, with 12 bases between.

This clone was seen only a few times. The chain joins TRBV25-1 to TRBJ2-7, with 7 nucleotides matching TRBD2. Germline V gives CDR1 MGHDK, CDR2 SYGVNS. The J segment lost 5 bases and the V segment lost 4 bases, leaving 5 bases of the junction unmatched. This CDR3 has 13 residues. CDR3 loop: CASSVAGAHEQYF. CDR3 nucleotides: TGTGCCAGCAGTGTGGCGGGAGCCCACGAGCAGTACTTC.

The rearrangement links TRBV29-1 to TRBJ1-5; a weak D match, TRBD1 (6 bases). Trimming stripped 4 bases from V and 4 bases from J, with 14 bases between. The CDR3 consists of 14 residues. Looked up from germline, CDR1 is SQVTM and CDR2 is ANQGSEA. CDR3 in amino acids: CSVVGGVLNQPQHF. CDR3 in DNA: TGCAGCGTTGTGGGGGGCGTCTTGAATCAGCCCCAGCATTTT. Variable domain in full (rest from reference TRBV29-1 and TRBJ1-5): SAVISQKPSRDICQRGTSLTIQCQVDSQVTMMFWYRQQPGQSLTLIATANQGSEATYESGFVIDKFPISRPNLTFSTLTVSNMSPEDSSIYLCSVVGGVLNQPQHFGDGTRLSIL.

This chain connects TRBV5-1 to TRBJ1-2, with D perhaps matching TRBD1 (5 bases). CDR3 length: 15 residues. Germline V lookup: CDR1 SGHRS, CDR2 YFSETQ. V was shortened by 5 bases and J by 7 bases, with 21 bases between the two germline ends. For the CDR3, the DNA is TGCGCCAGCAGAACCACAACCGGGACGAGGGCTGGCTACACCTTC. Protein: CASRTTTGTRAGYTF.

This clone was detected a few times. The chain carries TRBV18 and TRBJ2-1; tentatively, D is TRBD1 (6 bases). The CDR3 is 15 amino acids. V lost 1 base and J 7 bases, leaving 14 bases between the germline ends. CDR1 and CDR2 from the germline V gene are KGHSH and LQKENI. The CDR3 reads CASSPQGDPQNEQFF. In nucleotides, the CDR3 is TGTGCCAGCTCACCACAGGGGGATCCGCAAAATGAGCAGTTCTTC.

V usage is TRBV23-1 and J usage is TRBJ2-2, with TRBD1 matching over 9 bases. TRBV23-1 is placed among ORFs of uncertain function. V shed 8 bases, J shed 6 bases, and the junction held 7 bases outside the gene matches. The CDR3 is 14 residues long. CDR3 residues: CASFPGQGPGELFF. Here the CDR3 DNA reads TGCGCCAGCTTTCCGGGACAGGGTCCCGGGGAGCTGTTTTTT.

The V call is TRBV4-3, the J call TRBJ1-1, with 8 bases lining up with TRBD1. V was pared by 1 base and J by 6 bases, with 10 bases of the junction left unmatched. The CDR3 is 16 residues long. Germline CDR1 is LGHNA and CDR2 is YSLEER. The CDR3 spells CASSQGLGAGGSEAFF. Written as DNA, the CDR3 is TGCGCCAGCAGCCAAGGGCTTGGGGCAGGGGGCTCTGAAGCTTTCTTT.

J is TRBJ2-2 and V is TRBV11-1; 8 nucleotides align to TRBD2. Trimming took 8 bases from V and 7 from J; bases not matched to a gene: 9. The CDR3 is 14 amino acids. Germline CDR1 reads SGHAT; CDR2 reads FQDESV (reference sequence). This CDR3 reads CASGKRELGGELFF. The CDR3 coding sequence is TGTGCCAGCGGCAAGCGGGAGTTAGGCGGGGAGCTGTTTTTT.

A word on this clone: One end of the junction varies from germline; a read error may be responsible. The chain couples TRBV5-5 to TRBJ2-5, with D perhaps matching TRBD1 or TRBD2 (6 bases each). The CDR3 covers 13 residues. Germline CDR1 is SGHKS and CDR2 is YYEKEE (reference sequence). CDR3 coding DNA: TGTGCCAGCAGCTGGGGGGCTCAAGAGACCCAGCACTTC. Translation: CASSWGAQETQHF.

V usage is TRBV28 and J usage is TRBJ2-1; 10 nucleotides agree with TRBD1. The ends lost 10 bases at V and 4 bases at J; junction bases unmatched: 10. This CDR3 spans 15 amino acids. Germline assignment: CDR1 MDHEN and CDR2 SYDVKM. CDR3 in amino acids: CATLSGTGAYNEQFF. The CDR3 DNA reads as TGTGCCACGCTCTCCGGGACAGGGGCGTACAATGAGCAGTTCTTC.

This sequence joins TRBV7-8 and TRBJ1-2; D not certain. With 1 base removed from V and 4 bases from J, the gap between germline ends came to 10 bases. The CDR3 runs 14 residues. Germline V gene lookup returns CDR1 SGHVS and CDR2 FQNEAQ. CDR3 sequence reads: CASSLGAETYGYTF. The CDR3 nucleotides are TGTGCCAGCAGCTTAGGGGCGGAGACCTATGGCTACACCTTC.

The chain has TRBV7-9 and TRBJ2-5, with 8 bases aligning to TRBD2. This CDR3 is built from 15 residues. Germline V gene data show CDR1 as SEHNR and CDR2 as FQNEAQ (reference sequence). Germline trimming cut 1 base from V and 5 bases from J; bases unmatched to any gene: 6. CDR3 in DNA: TGTGCCAGCAGCTTAGGCGGGACTAGAACGGAGACCCAGTACTTC. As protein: CASSLGGTRTETQYF.

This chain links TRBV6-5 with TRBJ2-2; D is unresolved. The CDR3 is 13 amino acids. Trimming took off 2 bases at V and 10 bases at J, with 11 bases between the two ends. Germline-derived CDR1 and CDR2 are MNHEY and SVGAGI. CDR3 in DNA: TGTGCCAGCAGTTACCAGCCCCTTGAGGAGCTGTTTTTT. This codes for CASSYQPLEELFF.

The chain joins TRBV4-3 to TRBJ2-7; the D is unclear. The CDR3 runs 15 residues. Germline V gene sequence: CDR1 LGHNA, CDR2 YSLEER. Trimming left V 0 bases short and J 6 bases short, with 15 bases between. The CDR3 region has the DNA TGCGCCAGCAGCCAAGACGAGACTCCGCTTGCCGAGCAGTACTTC. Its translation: CASSQDETPLAEQYF.